The following is a T cell receptor (beta chain) sequence with its context. Its antigen is not identified. This specimen belongs to a study of monozygotic twins with inflammatory bowel disease. Study findings and constraints: Some repertoire variability may stem from patients' differing immunosuppressive treatments.

Template switching added UMIs carrying a 6-nucleotide sample barcode. TCRdb re-called the 5' RACE reads; one entry per CDR3 protein, DNA not given. The table lists approximately 420,000 distinct CDR3 sequences. The receptor was derived from a human donor with ulcerative colitis or Crohn's disease, or a healthy co-twin of an affected twin (not recorded which). The sequenced sample consisted of blood.

The CDR3 sequence: CASSKDHGSNQPQHF. V is TRBV2 and J is TRBJ1-5. This CDR3 comprises 15 residues. From germline, CDR1 is SNHLY and CDR2 FYNNEI.